The 14 T cell receptor beta chains below were found in one sample sequenced in a study of blood T cell repertoires in COVID-19. Libraries were prepared by immunoSEQ multiplex PCR; TCRdb keeps only in-frame clonotypes and omits some of them. The repertoire has about 150,000 clones, about nine tenths of them found once; the top ten carry 2% to 3%. The material sequenced was peripheral blood. The receptor source for this set is a woman between 65 and 79 years old with acute or convalescent COVID-19.

The chain has TRBV2 and TRBJ1-4; 9 nucleotides line up with TRBD1. The germline V gene encodes CDR1 SNHLY and CDR2 FYNNEI. This CDR3 region has 15 residues. With V trimmed by 7 bases and J by 8 bases, 11 bases remained unmatched. The CDR3 DNA reads as TGTGCCAGCAAAGCTCCGCCGACAGGGGGGGAAAAACTGTTTTTT. This codes for CASKAPPTGGEKLFF.

The J gene is TRBJ2-7, the V gene TRBV5-6; TRBD1 aligns across 8 bases. V lost 1 base and J lost 0; bases outside the gene matches: 3. CDR1 is SGHDT, CDR2 YYEEEE, per germline. The CDR3 is 15 amino acids. In nucleotides, the CDR3 is TGTGCCAGCAGCTTGACGGGACAGGCCTCCTACGAGCAGTACTTC. It translates to CASSLTGQASYEQYF.

The V call is TRBV6-5, the J call TRBJ1-1, with 10 bases fitting TRBD1. The CDR3 runs to 14 residues. Unmatched junction bases numbered 2, after V lost 1 base and J lost 6 bases. Germline CDR1 MNHEY, CDR2 SVGAGI. The CDR3 sequence: CASSYWTGGPEAFF. DNA of the CDR3: TGTGCCAGCAGTTACTGGACAGGGGGGCCTGAAGCTTTCTTT.

The chain has TRBV12-3 or TRBV12-4 and TRBJ1-2; D possibly corresponds to TRBD1 (5 bases). The CDR3 loop spans 12 amino acids. V lost 3 bases to trimming and J lost 5 bases, with 7 bases between them. This chain's CDR3 is CASSFGGYGYTF. CDR3 DNA: TGTGCCAGCAGTTTTGGGGGGTATGGCTACACCTTC.

The chain links TRBV5-4 to TRBJ1-1; D remains unclear. V gave up 4 bases and J gave up 1 base, with 11 bases separating them. Per germline, CDR1 SGHNT and CDR2 YYREEE (reference sequence). The CDR3 is 14 amino acids. CDR3 amino acids: CASSPQGGNTEAFF. In DNA form, the CDR3 reads TGTGCCAGCAGCCCACAAGGAGGGAACACTGAAGCTTTCTTT.

This chain links TRBV20-1 with TRBJ1-2, with D maybe TRBD1 (5 bases). This CDR3 contains 15 residues. Germline CDR1 is DFQATT and CDR2 is SNEGSKA (reference sequence). Deletions cut 3 bases from V and 2 bases from J, with 16 bases between. Here the CDR3 DNA reads TGCAGTGCTAGTCGATCGGGACTCACAAACTATGGCTACACCTTC. The encoded protein is CSASRSGLTNYGYTF.

In DNA, the CDR3 is TGTGCCTGGAGTGTAATTTTGGGACTTGGGAGTGGCTACACCTTC. Encoded protein: CAWSVILGLGSGYTF. The chain employs TRBV30 and TRBJ1-2; weak D call: TRBD1 (5 bases). Germline values: CDR1 GTSNPN, CDR2 SVGIG (reference sequence). V lost 0 bases to trimming and J lost 7 bases, with 18 bases between them. The CDR3 runs 15 residues.

The J gene is TRBJ1-6, the V gene TRBV5-1; no clear D. Per the germline V gene, CDR1 is SGHRS and CDR2 is YFSETQ. The CDR3 contains 14 residues. Trimming removed 3 bases from V and 10 bases from J, with 14 bases in between. CDR3 coding DNA: TGCGCCAGCAGCTCGGGAGAGGTTGGATCACCCCTCCACTTT. Encoded protein: CASSSGEVGSPLHF.

The chain has TRBV25-1 and TRBJ1-4; 7 nucleotides align to TRBD1. There are 15 residues in the CDR3. Germline V gene data show CDR1 as MGHDK and CDR2 as SYGVNS. J was trimmed by 10 bases and V by 4 bases; bases with no gene match: 12. As DNA, the CDR3 is TGTGCCAGCAGTGCCCCCGGGGCAGGGGGGAGAAAACTGTTTTTT. This gives the protein CASSAPGAGGRKLFF.

The V gene is TRBV6-5, the J gene TRBJ1-2; 9 nucleotides line up with TRBD1. V shed 6 bases, J shed 6 bases, and the junction held 5 bases outside the gene matches. Germline values: CDR1 MNHEY, CDR2 SVGAGI. There are 13 residues in the CDR3. The CDR3: CASSWDRENGYTF. For the CDR3, the DNA is TGTGCCAGCAGCTGGGACAGGGAGAATGGCTACACCTTC.

The chain combines TRBV4-3 with TRBJ1-4; possibly TRBD1 for D (6 bases). V was clipped by 4 bases and J by 5 bases, with 14 bases between them. Germline V gene lookup returns CDR1 LGHNA and CDR2 YSLEER. CDR3 size: 15 residues. The CDR3 DNA follows: TGCGCCAGCAGCCTACTAGGACAGCCGAATGAAAAACTGTTTTTT. This translates into CASSLLGQPNEKLFF.

The rearrangement links TRBV6-5 to TRBJ1-2; TRBD1 is a possible D gene (5 bases). Trimming left V 0 bases short and J 6 bases short, with 14 bases between. This CDR3 region has 15 residues. Germline V CDR1 and CDR2: MNHEY, SVGAGI. The CDR3 sequence is CASSYSVARANGYTF. Here the CDR3 DNA reads TGTGCCAGCAGTTACTCGGTCGCCAGGGCGAATGGCTACACCTTC.

The chain recombines TRBV7-2 with TRBJ1-2; D gene uncertain. Germline loops: CDR1 SGHTA, CDR2 FQGNSA. Trimming cost V 4 bases and J 1 base, with 10 bases left between them. The CDR3 extends over 14 amino acids. The CDR3 reads CASSSWTLNYGYTF. CDR3 sequence (DNA): TGTGCCAGCAGCTCCTGGACTCTTAACTATGGCTACACCTTC.

This clone was picked up a small number of times. The chain employs TRBV29-1 and TRBJ2-5, with 10 bases identical to TRBD2. V trimming: 5 bases; J trimming: 5 bases; junction bases outside the gene matches: 5. Germline V gene lookup returns CDR1 SQVTM and CDR2 ANQGSEA. There are 13 residues in the CDR3. The DNA of the CDR3 is TGCAGCGTTTCCAGCGGGGGGGCCGAGACCCAGTACTTC. Translated, it gives CSVSSGGAETQYF. Based on the CDR3 plus reference TRBV29-1 and TRBJ2-5, the full variable domain is SAVISQKPSRDICQRGTSLTIQCQVDSQVTMMFWYRQQPGQSLTLIATANQGSEATYESGFVIDKFPISRPNLTFSTLTVSNMSPEDSSIYLCSVSSGGAETQYFGPGTRLLVL.